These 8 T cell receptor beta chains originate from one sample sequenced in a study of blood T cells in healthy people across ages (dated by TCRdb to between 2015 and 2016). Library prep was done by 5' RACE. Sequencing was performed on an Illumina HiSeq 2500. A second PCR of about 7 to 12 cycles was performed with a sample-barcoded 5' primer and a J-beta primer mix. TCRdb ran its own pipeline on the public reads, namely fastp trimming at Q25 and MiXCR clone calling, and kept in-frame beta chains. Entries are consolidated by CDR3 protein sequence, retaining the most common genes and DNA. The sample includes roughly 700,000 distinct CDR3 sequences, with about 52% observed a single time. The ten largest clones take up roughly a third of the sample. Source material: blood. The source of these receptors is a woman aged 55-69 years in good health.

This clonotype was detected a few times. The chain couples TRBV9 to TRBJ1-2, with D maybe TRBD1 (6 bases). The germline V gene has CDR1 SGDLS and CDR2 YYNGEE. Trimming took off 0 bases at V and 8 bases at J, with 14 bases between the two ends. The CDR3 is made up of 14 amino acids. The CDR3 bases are TGTGCCAGCAGCGTAGACACAGGGCTCGGGGGCTACACCTTC. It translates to CASSVDTGLGGYTF.

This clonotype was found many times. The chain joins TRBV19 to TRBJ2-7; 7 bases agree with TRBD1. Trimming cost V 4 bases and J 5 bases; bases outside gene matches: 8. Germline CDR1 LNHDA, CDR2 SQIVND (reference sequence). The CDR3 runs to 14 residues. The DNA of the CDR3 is TGTGCCAGTAGTAAGTGGGACAGATCCAACGAGCAGTACTTC. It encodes CASSKWDRSNEQYF.

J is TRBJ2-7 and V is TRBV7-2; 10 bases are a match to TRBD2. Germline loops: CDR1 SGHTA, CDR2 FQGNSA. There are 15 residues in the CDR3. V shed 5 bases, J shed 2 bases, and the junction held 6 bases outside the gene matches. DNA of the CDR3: TGTGCCAGCAGCCCACAGGGGACTAGCGCCTACGAGCAGTACTTC. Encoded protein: CASSPQGTSAYEQYF.

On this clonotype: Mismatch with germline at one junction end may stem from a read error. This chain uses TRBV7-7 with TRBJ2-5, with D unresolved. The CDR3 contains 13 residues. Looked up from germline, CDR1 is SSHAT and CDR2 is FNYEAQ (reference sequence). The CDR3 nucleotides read TGTGCTAGCAGCTCTCGATATAGCGAGACCCAGTACTTC. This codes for CASSSRYSETQYF. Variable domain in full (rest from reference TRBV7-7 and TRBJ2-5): GAGVSQSPRYKVTKRGQDVTLRCDPISSHATLYWYQQALGQGPEFLTYFNYEAQPDKSGLPSDRFSAERPEGSISTLTIQRTEQRDSAMYRCASSSRYSETQYFGPGTRLLVL.

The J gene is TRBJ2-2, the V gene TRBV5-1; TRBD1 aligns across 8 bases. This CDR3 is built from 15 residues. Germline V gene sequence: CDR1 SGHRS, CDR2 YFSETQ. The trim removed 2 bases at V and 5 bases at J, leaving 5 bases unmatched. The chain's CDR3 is CASSFFQGATGELFF. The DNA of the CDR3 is TGCGCCAGCAGCTTCTTCCAGGGGGCGACCGGGGAGCTGTTTTTT.

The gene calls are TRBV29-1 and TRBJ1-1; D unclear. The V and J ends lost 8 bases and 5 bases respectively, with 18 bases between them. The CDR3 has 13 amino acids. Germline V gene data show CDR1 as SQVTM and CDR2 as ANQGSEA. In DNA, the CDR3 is TGCAGCACCACCCAAGGTCGGGATACTGAAGCTTTCTTT. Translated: CSTTQGRDTEAFF.

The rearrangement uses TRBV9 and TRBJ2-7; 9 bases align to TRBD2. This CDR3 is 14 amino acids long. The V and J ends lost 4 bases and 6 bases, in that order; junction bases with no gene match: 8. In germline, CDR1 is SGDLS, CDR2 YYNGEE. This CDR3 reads CASSPIAGVSEQYF. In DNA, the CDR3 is TGTGCCAGCAGCCCTATAGCGGGAGTAAGCGAGCAGTACTTC.

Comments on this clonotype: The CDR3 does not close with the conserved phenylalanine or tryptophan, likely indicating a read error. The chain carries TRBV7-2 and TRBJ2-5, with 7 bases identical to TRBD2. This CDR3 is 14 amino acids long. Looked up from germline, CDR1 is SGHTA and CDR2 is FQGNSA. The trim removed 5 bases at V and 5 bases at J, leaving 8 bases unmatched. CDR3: CASSRMTSYETQYL. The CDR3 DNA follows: TGTGCCAGCAGCCGCATGACTAGCTACGAGACCCAGTACCTC.